This T cell receptor beta chain was recorded in a study of blood T cell repertoires in COVID-19. Study as a whole: Both acute and convalescent COVID-19 samples were obtained from the United States, Italy and Spain.

V was shortened by 2 bases and J by 11 bases, with 15 bases between the two germline ends. The V gene's germline CDR1 is LGHNA and CDR2 YNFKEQ. This CDR3 is 13 amino acids long. Per the original methods: Estimated nucleated cell counts came from reference gene primer amplification. The repertoire was sequenced with immunoSEQ multiplex PCR; TCRdb's copy has only in-frame clones and lacks some. The DNA was the basis for D and trimming; V, J and clone size are from that table. Of 84,000 or so clones detected, 70% to 90% appear once; the ten largest clones hold 5% to 5.5%. What was sequenced was peripheral blood. The TCR originated in a man aged 55 to 70 with acute or convalescent COVID-19. The chain employs TRBV4-2 and TRBJ1-1, with D possibly matching TRBD1 (5 bases). The CDR3 spells CASSQNGGEWAFF. CDR3 DNA sequence: TGTGCCAGCAGCCAAAATGGGGGGGAATGGGCTTTCTTT.